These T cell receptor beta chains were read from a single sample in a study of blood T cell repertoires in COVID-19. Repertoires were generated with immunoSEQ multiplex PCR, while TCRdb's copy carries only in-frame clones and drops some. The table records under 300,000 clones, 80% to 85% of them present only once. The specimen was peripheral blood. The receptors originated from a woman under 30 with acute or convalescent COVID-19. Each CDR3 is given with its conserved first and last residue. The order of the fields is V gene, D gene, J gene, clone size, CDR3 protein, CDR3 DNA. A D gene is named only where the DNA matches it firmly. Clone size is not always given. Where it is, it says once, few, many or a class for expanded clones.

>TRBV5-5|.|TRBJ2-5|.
CASSRQEEGEGETQYF
TGTGCCAGCAGCCGACAGGAGGAAGGGGAAGGGGAGACCCAGTACTTC
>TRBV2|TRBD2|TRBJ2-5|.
CASRQTSGTKETQYF
TGTGCCAGCAGGCAGACTAGCGGGACTAAAGAGACCCAGTACTTC
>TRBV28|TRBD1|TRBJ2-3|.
CASSVDRVSTDTQYF
TGTGCCAGCAGCGTGGACAGGGTGAGCACAGATACGCAGTATTTT
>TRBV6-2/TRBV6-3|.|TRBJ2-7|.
CASSYSDSSNEQYF
TGTGCCAGCAGTTACTCTGATAGCTCGAACGAGCAGTACTTC
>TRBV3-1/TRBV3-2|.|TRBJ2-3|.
CASSRTRTTDTQYF
TGTGCCAGCAGCAGGACACGTACTACAGATACGCAGTATTTT
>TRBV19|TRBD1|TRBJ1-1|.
CASSTGQGGTEAFF
TGTGCCAGTAGTACAGGACAGGGCGGGACTGAAGCTTTCTTT
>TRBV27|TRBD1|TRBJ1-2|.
CASSSLNTPTGTEDYTF
TGTGCCAGCAGTTCCCTCAACACCCCGACAGGGACAGAAGACTACACCTTC
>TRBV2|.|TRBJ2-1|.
CASSDTGKVNEQFF
TGTGCCAGCAGTGACACAGGGAAGGTCAATGAGCAGTTCTTC
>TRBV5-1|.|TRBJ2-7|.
CASSLVTGSSYEQYF
TGCGCCAGCAGCTTGGTCACAGGGAGCTCCTACGAGCAGTACTTC
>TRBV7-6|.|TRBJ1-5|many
CASSLRSGDILNQPQHF
TGTGCCAGCAGCTTACGTTCAGGGGACATTCTCAATCAGCCCCAGCATTTT
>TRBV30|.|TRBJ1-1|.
CAWSPGGRENTEAFF
TGTGCCTGGAGTCCGGGTGGACGGGAGAACACTGAAGCTTTCTTT
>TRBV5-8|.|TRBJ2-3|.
CASSLTRGNTDTQYF
TGTGCCAGCAGCTTGACCAGGGGCAACACAGATACGCAGTATTTT
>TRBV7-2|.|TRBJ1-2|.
CASTPRGGYGYTF
TGTGCCAGCACCCCACGGGGGGGCTATGGCTACACCTTC
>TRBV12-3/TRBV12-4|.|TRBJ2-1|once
CASSQRGNEQFF
TGTGCCAGCAGCCAACGCGGCAATGAGCAGTTCTTC
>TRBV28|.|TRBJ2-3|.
CASSFQGALGTDTQYF
TGTGCCAGCAGTTTCCAAGGGGCTCTAGGCACAGATACGCAGTATTTT
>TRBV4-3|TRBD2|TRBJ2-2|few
CASSPRLAGGPGTGELFF
TGCGCCAGCAGCCCTCGACTAGCGGGAGGCCCCGGAACCGGGGAGCTGTTTTTT
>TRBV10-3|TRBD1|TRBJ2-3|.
CARRTGGTDTQYF
TGTGCCAGGAGGACAGGCGGGACAGATACGCAGTATTTT
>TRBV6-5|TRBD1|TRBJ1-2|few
CASRNRGRIYGYTF
TGTGCCAGCCGGAACAGGGGGCGCATCTATGGCTACACCTTC
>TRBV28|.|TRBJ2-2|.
CASSTSGTGTGELFF
TGTGCCAGCAGCACATCCGGGACTGGCACCGGGGAGCTGTTTTTT
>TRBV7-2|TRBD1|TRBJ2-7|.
CASSRTQGMGRVEQYF
TGTGCCAGCAGCCGGACACAGGGGATGGGTCGGGTCGAGCAGTACTTC
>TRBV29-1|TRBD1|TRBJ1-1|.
CSTQDRENTEAFF
TGCAGCACCCAGGACAGGGAGAACACTGAAGCTTTCTTT
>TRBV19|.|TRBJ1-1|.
CASSMGGLGNTEAFF
TGTGCCAGTAGTATGGGGGGGCTGGGGAACACTGAAGCTTTCTTT
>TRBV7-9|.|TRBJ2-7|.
CASSLALSGYYEQYF
TGTGCCAGCAGCTTAGCCTTAAGCGGGTACTACGAGCAGTACTTC
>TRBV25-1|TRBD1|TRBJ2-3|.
CASSGQGDTDTQYF
TGTGCCAGCAGTGGACAGGGGGACACAGATACGCAGTATTTT
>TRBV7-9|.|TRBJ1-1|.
CASSLSDSLFTEAFF
TGTGCCAGCAGCTTAAGTGACAGTTTATTCACTGAAGCTTTCTTT
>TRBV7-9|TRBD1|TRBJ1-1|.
CASSPGQGATDTEAFF
TGTGCCAGCAGCCCCGGACAGGGGGCGACGGACACTGAAGCTTTCTTT
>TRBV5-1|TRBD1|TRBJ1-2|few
CASSLERRWDRGDYGYTF
TGCGCCAGCAGCTTGGAGAGGCGCTGGGACAGGGGGGACTATGGCTACACCTTC
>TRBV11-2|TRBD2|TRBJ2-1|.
CASSLAPMSGRGDNEQFF
TGTGCCAGCAGCTTAGCCCCTATGAGCGGGAGGGGGGACAATGAGCAGTTCTTC
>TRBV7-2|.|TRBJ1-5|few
CASSLDSSRLNQPQHF
TGTGCCAGCAGCTTAGATTCCAGCAGACTCAATCAGCCCCAGCATTTT
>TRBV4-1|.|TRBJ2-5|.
CASSQEGRPQETQYF
TGCGCCAGCAGCCAAGAGGGGAGACCCCAAGAGACCCAGTACTTC
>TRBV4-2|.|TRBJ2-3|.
CASSQDPHTDTQYF
TGTGCCAGCAGCCAAGATCCACACACAGATACGCAGTATTTT
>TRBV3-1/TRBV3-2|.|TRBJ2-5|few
CASSQAVARETQYF
TGTGCCAGCAGCCAAGCGGTAGCCCGGGAGACCCAGTACTTC